This TCR beta chain stems from a study of radiotherapy plus CTLA-4 blockade in lung cancer (dated by TCRdb to 2016 to 2019). In terms of the full investigation: Among the enrolled patients, approximately 18% had an objective response, and 31% reached disease control.

Comments on this clone: The antigen it recognizes is unknown. No much larger clonotype is one base removed from it; base qualities were not supplied.

In this study, focal radiation therapy paired with CTLA-4 blockade (ipilimumab) was tested in patients who had chemo-refractory metastatic non-small-cell lung cancer. Library generation was performed with the immunoSEQ multiplex PCR assay. TCRdb stores this immuneACCESS table with in-frame sequences only. Part of the clones is absent; in the studies checked, under half of the shortfall reflects unresolved V genes, and no reason is known for the rest. The sample table contains about 60,000 clones; only one count was recorded for around 80% of them. The biggest ten clones account for roughly 4% of the sample. V trim: 0 bases; J trim: 1 base; unmatched bases: 8. CDR1 is given as LGHNT and CDR2 as FRNRAP, both from the germline V gene. CDR3 length: 17 amino acids, cysteine to phenylalanine. Just the 51-base CDR3 DNA is kept, in frame starting at base 1. Overall study outcomes, separate from this receptor: The strongest predictors of response, as reported, were early dynamic changes in blood T cell clones along with a rise in serum interferon-beta after radiation. After treatment with radiotherapy and ipilimumab, TCR clones that originated in tumors expanded in peripheral blood.

The sequence was collected from a human donor with non-small cell lung cancer who had a partial response to radiotherapy plus ipilimumab. The sequence links TRBV12-5 to TRBJ2-5; 7 junctional bases match TRBD1. The sequences come from peripheral blood, collected from a patient treated with radiotherapy plus ipilimumab. The nucleotide sequence reads TGTGCTAGTGGTTTGGTACTGGGACAGTTTCCCCAAGAGACCCAGTACTTC. Its protein product is CASGLVLGQFPQETQYF.